This TCR beta chain was retrieved from a study of T cell responses to AZD1222 COVID-19 vaccine. Some clones are missing from TCRdb's copy, which holds only in-frame ones; the method was immunoSEQ multiplex PCR. The table has 110,000 or so clones, 88% seen once. Study results and limitations: Spike regions recognized by vaccine-associated CD4 TCRs spanned the protein, led by 160-218 and 743-854.

CDR3 length: 17 residues. Per germline, CDR1 LGHNA and CDR2 YSLEER. The trim removed 3 bases at V and 4 bases at J, leaving 8 bases unmatched. Points on this clone: Antigen: not known.

This material consisted of peripheral blood, taken 28 days after the second AZD1222 dose. The V and J genes are TRBV4-3 and TRBJ2-3; 12 bases fit TRBD2. This receptor was obtained from an adult who received the AZD1222 COVID-19 vaccine. The CDR3 loop is CASSHSTSGGPPDTQYF. The CDR3 nucleotides are TGCGCCAGCAGCCATTCGACTAGCGGGGGTCCTCCAGATACGCAGTATTTT.